Following are 23 T cell receptor beta chains from one sample sequenced in a study of blood T cell repertoires in COVID-19. Clones were read by immunoSEQ multiplex PCR, and TCRdb kept only the in-frame ones, dropping some. The sample records fewer than 70,000 clones, around 83% being singletons. Sequencing was done on a sample of peripheral blood. These receptors all come from a woman over 75 with acute or convalescent COVID-19.

The DNA for the CDR3 is TGTGCCAGCAGGGGAAGACTAGCGCAAGAGACCCAGTACTTC. The encoded protein is CASRGRLAQETQYF. The V gene is TRBV7-2, the J gene TRBJ2-5, with 8 bases lining up with TRBD2. The CDR3 consists of 14 residues. In germline, CDR1 is SGHTA, CDR2 FQGNSA. Germline trimming cut 6 bases from V and 2 bases from J; bases unmatched to any gene: 5.

The J gene is TRBJ2-1, the V gene TRBV6-5; possible D gene TRBD1, 6 bases. Trimming left V 7 bases short and J 4 bases short, with 14 bases between. This CDR3 has 14 residues. Germline V gene data show CDR1 as MNHEY and CDR2 as SVGAGI. The CDR3 DNA reads TGTGCCAGCACCACCACAGGGCGATACAATGAGCAGTTCTTC. It encodes CASTTTGRYNEQFF.

J is TRBJ2-7 and V is TRBV19; 7 nucleotides agree with TRBD1. Unmatched junction bases numbered 6, after V lost 4 bases and J lost 3 bases. In germline, CDR1 is LNHDA, CDR2 SQIVND (reference sequence). This CDR3 is built from 14 residues. The CDR3 nucleotides are TGTGCCAGTAGTACTCAGGGGGACCGCTACGAGCAGTACTTC. Translation: CASSTQGDRYEQYF.

The rearrangement joins TRBV2 to TRBJ1-1; tentative D call: TRBD1 (6 bases). The CDR3 sequence is 13 residues long. Deletions cut 5 bases from V and 2 bases from J, with 9 bases between. Germline CDR1 and CDR2: SNHLY and FYNNEI. The CDR3 nucleotides are TGTGCCAGCAGTTCACAGGGTAACACTGAAGCTTTCTTT. Amino acid sequence: CASSSQGNTEAFF.

The V call is TRBV5-5, the J call TRBJ1-2, with D possibly being TRBD1 (6 bases). Germline-derived CDR1 and CDR2 are SGHKS and YYEKEE (reference sequence). The CDR3 is 14 residues long. V shed 0 bases and J shed 4 bases, with 10 bases lying between them. The CDR3 DNA is TGTGCCAGCAGCTTGGACAGGGCCTCCTATGGCTACACCTTC. Translation: CASSLDRASYGYTF. The variable domain in full, with the rest retrieved from reference TRBV5-5 and TRBJ1-2, is DAGVTQSPTHLIKTRGQQVTLRCSPISGHKSVSWYQQVLGQGPQFIFQYYEKEERGRGNFPDRFSARQFPNYSSELNVNALLLGDSALYLCASSLDRASYGYTFGSGTRLTVV.

The chain has TRBV5-4 and TRBJ2-5; TRBD2 aligns across 14 bases. With 3 bases clipped from V and 5 bases from J, the junction kept 6 bases outside the gene matches. Germline V lookup: CDR1 SGHNT, CDR2 YYREEE (reference sequence). CDR3 size: 16 residues. The CDR3 is CASSSGLAGVGETQYF. The DNA for the CDR3 is TGTGCCAGCAGCTCGGGACTAGCGGGGGTTGGGGAGACCCAGTACTTC.

The chain is built from TRBV5-6 and TRBJ1-2, with a weak D call TRBD1 (5 bases). The V and J ends lost 1 base and 11 bases respectively, with 12 bases between them. The length of the CDR3 is 12 residues. Germline V gene data show CDR1 as SGHDT and CDR2 as YYEEEE. CDR3 in amino acids: CASSLWRGDYTF. The CDR3 DNA follows: TGTGCCAGCAGCTTGTGGAGGGGCGATTACACCTTC.

This chain links TRBV12-5 with TRBJ2-3; the match to TRBD2 covers 12 bases. Trimming removed 5 bases from V and 2 bases from J; junction bases left unmatched: 5. Germline CDR1 and CDR2: LGHNT and FRNRAP. This CDR3 is 16 amino acids long. CDR3 amino acids: CASGLRLAGVTDTQYF. In DNA form, the CDR3 reads TGTGCTAGTGGTCTCAGACTAGCGGGGGTCACAGATACGCAGTATTTT. Using reference TRBV12-5 and TRBJ2-3 for the parts outside the CDR3, the full variable domain is DARVTQTPRHKVTEMGQEVTMRCQPILGHNTVFWYRQTMMQGLELLAYFRNRAPLDDSGMPKDRFSAEMPDATLATLKIQPSEPRDSAVYFCASGLRLAGVTDTQYFGPGTRLTVL.

For the CDR3, the DNA is TGTGCCAGCAGCTGGGGACAGGGCTATGGCTACACCTTC. Its translation: CASSWGQGYGYTF. J is TRBJ1-2 and V is TRBV5-6, with 9 bases aligning to TRBD1. Trimming removed 3 bases from V and 4 bases from J; junction bases left unmatched: 1. There are 13 residues in the CDR3. In germline, CDR1 is SGHDT, CDR2 YYEEEE.

This clone was counted once. The V gene is TRBV12-3 or TRBV12-4, the J gene TRBJ1-1, with D tentatively TRBD1 (5 bases). V dropped 5 bases and J dropped 1 base, with 8 bases sitting between them. The CDR3 covers 13 residues. Here the CDR3 DNA reads TGTGCCAGCAGTCGCGGACAGAACACTGAAGCTTTCTTT. Its translation is CASSRGQNTEAFF.

This clone has only one observation. The rearrangement uses TRBV23-1 and TRBJ2-1, with 10 bases matching TRBD1. TRBV23-1 is filed as an ORF, its function uncertain. The CDR3 runs to 17 residues. Trimming took 0 bases from V and 4 from J; bases not matched to a gene: 6. CDR3 loop: CASSQSSRTGGYNEQFF. DNA of the CDR3: TGCGCCAGCAGTCAATCGTCTAGGACAGGGGGATACAATGAGCAGTTCTTC.

This clone came up once. The chain joins TRBV19 to TRBJ2-2, with 7 bases identical to TRBD1. J gave up 1 base and V 4 bases, and 9 bases lay outside the gene matches. The germline V gene has CDR1 LNHDA and CDR2 SQIVND (reference sequence). The CDR3 runs to 17 residues. CDR3 coding DNA: TGTGCCAGTAGTACAAAAACGACAGGGAAGAACACCGGGGAGCTGTTTTTT. Its translation: CASSTKTTGKNTGELFF. The full variable domain, its missing parts supplied by reference TRBV19 and TRBJ2-2, is DGGITQSPKYLFRKEGQNVTLSCEQNLNHDAMYWYRQDPGQGLRLIYYSQIVNDFQKGDIAEGYSVSREKKESFPLTVTSAQKNPTAFYLCASSTKTTGKNTGELFFGEGSRLTVL.

The chain couples TRBV6-5 to TRBJ1-2; D uncertain. The germline gives CDR1 MNHEY, CDR2 SVGAGI. V shed 2 bases and J shed 4 bases, with 14 bases lying between them. This CDR3 comprises 15 residues. For the CDR3, the DNA is TGTGCCAGCAGTTACGGCCCCGACGGGAGCTATGGCTACACCTTC. Its protein product is CASSYGPDGSYGYTF.

V is TRBV6-1 and J is TRBJ2-5, with D possibly being TRBD2 (6 bases). Per the germline V gene, CDR1 is MNHNS and CDR2 is SASEGT. V shed 4 bases and J shed 1 base, with 16 bases lying between them. This CDR3 is built from 16 residues. CDR3 coding DNA: TGTGCCAGCAGTGCGATCTTTGGCGGGACCCAAGAGACCCAGTACTTC. Translated: CASSAIFGGTQETQYF.

The rearrangement uses TRBV6-5 and TRBJ2-5; a weak D match, TRBD2 (6 bases). From germline, CDR1 is MNHEY and CDR2 SVGAGI. Trimming cost V 7 bases and J 6 bases, with 12 bases left between them. This CDR3 has 12 residues. The CDR3 is CASIGTYKTQYF. In DNA form, the CDR3 reads TGTGCCAGCATCGGGACTTATAAGACCCAGTACTTC.

This clone was counted between two and nine times. The V call is TRBV2, the J call TRBJ2-2; possible D gene TRBD1, 5 bases. V lost 3 bases and J 4 bases, leaving 9 bases between the germline ends. Per germline, CDR1 SNHLY and CDR2 FYNNEI. The CDR3 is 14 residues long. This chain's CDR3 is CASSEDTVTGELFF. As DNA, the CDR3 is TGTGCCAGCAGTGAGGACACCGTCACCGGGGAGCTGTTTTTT.

The rearrangement uses TRBV27 and TRBJ2-4, with D perhaps matching TRBD2 (6 bases). The CDR3 totals 19 residues. CDR1 and CDR2 (germline): MNHEY, SMNVEV (reference sequence). The V and J ends lost 6 bases and 0 bases respectively, with 24 bases between them. Here the CDR3 DNA reads TGTGCCAGCAGCATGCGGGGCTCGCTTCCAGTTCTAGCCAAAAACATTCAGTACTTC. Encoded protein: CASSMRGSLPVLAKNIQYF.

The V and J genes are TRBV14 and TRBJ2-2; a weak D match, TRBD1 (5 bases). The CDR3 sequence is 14 residues long. The germline gives CDR1 SGHDN, CDR2 FVKESK. With 5 bases removed from V and 7 bases from J, the gap between germline ends came to 14 bases. This CDR3 is CASSFSSGYGELFF. The CDR3 DNA sequence: TGTGCCAGCAGCTTTTCGTCAGGGTACGGGGAGCTGTTTTTT.

This clone showed up just once. The V gene is TRBV3-1 (or the pseudogene TRBV3-2), the J gene TRBJ1-4; D ambiguous. The CDR3 contains 12 residues. Germline CDR1 reads LGHDT; CDR2 reads YNNKEL (reference sequence). The ends were cut back, 8 bases at V and 7 bases at J, with 11 bases in the middle. The CDR3 loop reads CASQDLGEKLFF. The CDR3 DNA sequence: TGTGCCAGCCAGGATCTCGGTGAAAAACTGTTTTTT.

The V gene is TRBV2, the J gene TRBJ1-1, with 7 positions matching TRBD1. V shed 6 bases and J 3 bases; nucleotides not matched to a gene: 7. The CDR3 covers 14 residues. CDR1 and CDR2 from the germline V gene are SNHLY and FYNNEI. CDR3 sequence reads: CASRGGQVYTEAFF. The CDR3 region has the DNA TGTGCCAGCAGGGGTGGACAGGTATACACTGAAGCTTTCTTT.

This chain uses TRBV6-5 with TRBJ2-3, with 7 bases identical to TRBD1. The length of the CDR3 is 14 residues. Germline V lookup: CDR1 MNHEY, CDR2 SVGAGI. After removal of 10 bases from V and 1 base from J, the junction contained 8 bases not matched to a gene. CDR3 amino acids: CATTGARGTDTQYF. The CDR3 nucleotides read TGTGCCACCACAGGGGCCAGGGGCACAGATACGCAGTATTTT.

The chain links TRBV6-2 or TRBV6-3 to TRBJ1-1; possibly TRBD1 for D (5 bases). Germline CDR1 is MNHEY and CDR2 is SVGEGT. Trimming pared 6 bases from V and 1 base from J, leaving 12 bases between. The CDR3 spans 14 residues. The CDR3 coding sequence is TGTGCCAGCAGCCTCCGGGGGGGGAACACTGAAGCTTTCTTT. This sequence encodes CASSLRGGNTEAFF.

V is TRBV19 and J is TRBJ1-2; 10 nucleotides match TRBD1. Germline values: CDR1 LNHDA, CDR2 SQIVND (reference sequence). Trimming took 10 bases from V and 7 from J; bases not matched to a gene: 9. The CDR3 consists of 13 residues. CDR3 loop: CAISPGQGLGYTF. DNA for the CDR3: TGTGCCATCAGTCCGGGACAGGGGCTTGGCTACACCTTC.